Listed below are T cell receptor beta chains from one sample, sequenced in a study of blood T cell repertoires in COVID-19. This table comes from immunoSEQ multiplex PCR, and its TCRdb copy is limited to in-frame clones, with some not included. The sample contains some 170,000 clones, 76% of which appear only once. Material: peripheral blood. Source of these receptors: a woman aged 50 to 60 with active or convalescent COVID-19. Each CDR3 is given with its conserved first and last residue. D genes are given only for firm matches. Rows give clone size only sometimes, using once, few, many, or a class for an expanded clone.

cdr3_nt	cdr3_aa	clone_size	v_call	d_call	j_call
TGCAGCGTTGAGTGGGCCTATGGCTACACCTTC	CSVEWAYGYTF	.	TRBV29-1	.	TRBJ1-2
TGTGCCAGTAGTCCTGGACGGGGGAGTAATGAAAAACTGTTTTTT	CASSPGRGSNEKLFF	.	TRBV19	.	TRBJ1-4
TGTGCCAGCAGCTTGACAGGGGGTTCGAGCAATCAGCCCCAGCATTTT	CASSLTGGSSNQPQHF	once	TRBV5-6	TRBD1	TRBJ1-5
TGTGCCTGGAGTCCGGGAAAGGGGGTTCGGATTGAGCAGTTCTTC	CAWSPGKGVRIEQFF	.	TRBV30	.	TRBJ2-1
TGTGCCAGTGTAGTTTCAGTCGTAGGGGGTAAACAGGGAACTCAAGAGACCCAGTACTTC	CASVVSVVGGKQGTQETQYF	.	TRBV19	.	TRBJ2-5
TGCGCCAGCAAAGAACAGGGGGGAACCGGGGAGCTGTTTTTT	CASKEQGGTGELFF	few	TRBV5-1	TRBD1	TRBJ2-2
TGTGCCAGCAGTTTAGGAGGGGCGTGGACTGAAGCTTTCTTT	CASSLGGAWTEAFF	.	TRBV28	.	TRBJ1-1
TGTGCCAGCAGCTCCCGGGGGGGCTACGAGCAGTACTTC	CASSSRGGYEQYF	.	TRBV7-2	TRBD2	TRBJ2-7
TGTGCCAGCAGTTTGGGAACAGGGCTGACTGAAGCTTTCTTT	CASSLGTGLTEAFF	.	TRBV27	.	TRBJ1-1
TGTGCCAGCAGCCTAGCACAGGTCGGTAAAATGAAAAGAACGAATGAGCAGTTCTTC	CASSLAQVGKMKRTNEQFF	few	TRBV7-9	.	TRBJ2-1
TGTGCCAGCAGTTACACCGACGGAGCCTACGAGCAGTACTTC	CASSYTDGAYEQYF	few	TRBV6-5	.	TRBJ2-7
TGTGCCAGTAGTATAGGGGTGAGGAATTCACCCCTCCACTTT	CASSIGVRNSPLHF	once	TRBV19	.	TRBJ1-6
TGTGCCTGGGCCGACAGGGGCGGGGACTATGGCTACACCTTC	CAWADRGGDYGYTF	.	TRBV30	TRBD1	TRBJ1-2
TGTGCCAGCAGTATTTTAGCGGGAGAGGGGGAGACCCAGTACTTC	CASSILAGEGETQYF	few	TRBV6-2/TRBV6-3	TRBD2	TRBJ2-5
TGTGCCAGCAGCTTCGGGACTAGCGGGAGCGGGGAGCTGTTTTTT	CASSFGTSGSGELFF	.	TRBV7-6	TRBD2	TRBJ2-2
TGTGCCAGCAGCCCCCAGCGGGGGCGCACAGATACGCAGTATTTT	CASSPQRGRTDTQYF	.	TRBV7-2	TRBD2	TRBJ2-3
TGTGCCAGCAGCCCACAGGGCTTGACGACAGATACGCAGTATTTT	CASSPQGLTTDTQYF	.	TRBV3-1/TRBV3-2	.	TRBJ2-3
TGTGCCAGCAAATCGGACAGGGACCCTGAAGCTTTCTTT	CASKSDRDPEAFF	once	TRBV7-9	TRBD1	TRBJ1-1
TGTGCCAGCAGTGGACCTGCCGGGACAGGCCCTTCACCCCTCCACTTT	CASSGPAGTGPSPLHF	.	TRBV6-1	TRBD1	TRBJ1-6